Below are 27 T cell receptor beta chains sequenced from a single sample in a study of control samples from healthy donors and cancer patients. Sequenced by immunoSEQ multiplex PCR; TCRdb stores in-frame clones only, minus some. This sample has about 160,000 clones, with just under 95% found just once. Sequenced material: blood. These receptors were collected from a woman aged 35 to 49 in good health.

This clone was counted a single time. CDR3 in DNA: TGTGCCAGCCAGGGCGGGTCCGGGGAGCTGTTTTTT. Translation gives CASQGGSGELFF. J is TRBJ2-2 and V is TRBV7-2; D assignment may be TRBD1 or TRBD2 (5 bases each). The CDR3 has 12 residues. Trimming cost V 8 bases and J 6 bases, with 10 bases left between them. The germline CDR1 and CDR2 sequences are SGHTA and FQGNSA. The full variable domain, its missing parts supplied by reference TRBV7-2 and TRBJ2-2, is GAGVSQSPSNKVTEKGKDVELRCDPISGHTALYWYRQSLGQGLEFLIYFQGNSAPDKSGLPSDRFSAERTGGSVSTLTIQRTQQEDSAVYLCASQGGSGELFFGEGSRLTVL.

This chain joins TRBV9 and TRBJ1-2, with D tentatively TRBD1 (5 bases). With 4 bases removed from V and 5 bases from J, the gap between germline ends came to 18 bases. CDR1 SGDLS and CDR2 YYNGEE come from the germline V gene. The CDR3 covers 15 residues. The CDR3 sequence is CASSPRPQQGYGYTF. The CDR3 DNA is TGTGCCAGCAGCCCCAGACCCCAGCAGGGATATGGCTACACCTTC.

The chain joins TRBV3-1 (or the pseudogene TRBV3-2) to TRBJ2-1; 7 bases map to TRBD2. Trimming at V came to 1 base and at J to 7 bases, leaving 10 bases not matched to a gene. The length of the CDR3 is 16 residues. The germline CDR1 and CDR2 sequences are LGHDT and YNNKEL (reference sequence). The CDR3 region is CASSQGAREGGNEQFF. The CDR3 bases are TGTGCCAGCAGCCAAGGAGCGAGGGAGGGTGGAAATGAGCAGTTCTTC.

V gene TRBV2 combines with J gene TRBJ1-3; D is perhaps TRBD1 (6 bases). The CDR3 is 16 amino acids. V gave up 0 bases and J gave up 3 bases, with 12 bases separating them. The V gene's germline CDR1 is SNHLY and CDR2 FYNNEI. CDR3 nucleotide sequence: TGTGCCAGCAGTGAAGCAGGGGGGAGTGGTGGAAACACCATATATTTT. Translation: CASSEAGGSGGNTIYF. Using reference TRBV2 and TRBJ1-3 for the parts outside the CDR3, the full variable domain is EPEVTQTPSHQVTQMGQEVILRCVPISNHLYFYWYRQILGQKVEFLVSFYNNEISEKSEIFDDQFSVERPDGSNFTLKIRSTKLEDSAMYFCASSEAGGSGGNTIYFGEGSWLTVV.

Remarks on this clone: Other DNA sequences from this sample encode an identical CDR3 as well. The chain is built from TRBV11-2 and TRBJ2-7; D not certain. The CDR3 covers 15 residues. Deletions cut 1 base from V and 0 bases from J, with 10 bases between. Germline V gene data show CDR1 as SGHAT and CDR2 as FQNNGV. CDR3 residues: CASSLGTESSYEQYF. CDR3 DNA: TGTGCCAGCAGCTTAGGGACGGAGAGCTCCTACGAGCAGTACTTC.

The chain employs TRBV19 and TRBJ2-1; D is ambiguous. The germline V gene has CDR1 LNHDA and CDR2 SQIVND (reference sequence). There are 14 residues in the CDR3. V lost 1 base and J 5 bases, leaving 9 bases between the germline ends. The CDR3 protein is CASSIGGLNNEQFF. CDR3 bases: TGTGCCAGTAGTATAGGAGGCCTTAACAATGAGCAGTTCTTC.

The chain combines TRBV10-3 with TRBJ1-1, with 8 nucleotides matching TRBD1. V shed 5 bases, J shed 4 bases, and the junction held 15 bases outside the gene matches. From germline, CDR1 is ENHRY and CDR2 SYGVKD. The CDR3 covers 17 residues. CDR3 nucleotides: TGTGCCATCAGTCCAAGGCCAGGGGGCTTCGTGGGCACTGAAGCTTTCTTT. Amino acid sequence: CAISPRPGGFVGTEAFF.

The genes are TRBV12-3 or TRBV12-4 and TRBJ2-2; 9 positions agree with TRBD2. The CDR3 totals 13 residues. Losses at the gene ends were 6 bases for V and 7 bases for J; bases not matched to a gene: 3. CDR3 protein: CASRRREGGELFF. In nucleotides, the CDR3 is TGTGCCAGCAGACGGCGGGAGGGCGGGGAGCTGTTTTTT.

The rearrangement uses TRBV6-2 or TRBV6-3 and TRBJ1-5; the D is unclear. Germline loops: CDR1 MNHEY, CDR2 SVGEGT. The CDR3 is 14 residues long. Trimming removed 4 bases at V and 1 base at J, with 8 bases between. CDR3 DNA sequence: TGTGCCAGCAGTTTGGGGAGGAGCAATCAGCCCCAGCATTTT. This translates into CASSLGRSNQPQHF.

This clone was found a few times. The chain carries TRBV24-1 and TRBJ1-5; D might be TRBD1 (5 bases). The CDR3 length is 14 residues. Germline V lookup: CDR1 KGHDR, CDR2 SFDVKD. The V end was cut by 5 bases, the J end by 2 bases, with 9 bases between. The CDR3 sequence: CATSGGVRNQPQHF. CDR3 sequence (DNA): TGTGCCACCAGTGGAGGGGTGCGCAATCAGCCCCAGCATTTT.

The chain recombines TRBV10-3 with TRBJ2-2; D may be TRBD1 (6 bases). The V gene's germline CDR1 is ENHRY and CDR2 SYGVKD. The germline V and J ends were trimmed by 10 bases and 2 bases, with 14 bases remaining between them. This CDR3 region has 14 residues. CDR3 region: CATADRSNTGELFF. CDR3 sequence (DNA): TGTGCCACCGCCGACAGGTCTAACACCGGGGAGCTGTTTTTT.

This clone appeared once. The J gene is TRBJ1-1, the V gene TRBV7-3; 10 bases are a match to TRBD1. Germline values: CDR1 SGHTA, CDR2 FQGTGA. V lost 5 bases to trimming and J lost 1 base; unmatched junction nucleotides: 4. There are 15 residues in the CDR3. The CDR3: CASSTGTGANTEAFF. CDR3 coding DNA: TGTGCCAGCAGCACAGGGACAGGGGCGAACACTGAAGCTTTCTTT.

Remarks on this clone: Other DNA sequences from this sample encode an identical CDR3 as well. The chain has TRBV18 and TRBJ1-1, with unresolved D. With 3 bases removed from V and 1 base from J, the gap between germline ends came to 3 bases. Germline V CDR1 and CDR2: KGHSH, LQKENI. CDR3 length: 12 residues. CDR3 loop: CASSPGNTEAFF. The CDR3 DNA reads as TGTGCCAGCTCACCGGGGAACACTGAAGCTTTCTTT.

The chain joins TRBV4-2 to TRBJ2-2, with 9 bases lining up with TRBD1. CDR1 is LGHNA and CDR2 is YNFKEQ in the germline V gene. Trimming cost V 6 bases and J 8 bases; bases outside gene matches: 4. The CDR3 contains 13 residues. CDR3: CASRSDRGGELFF. Written as DNA, the CDR3 is TGTGCCAGCAGGTCTGACAGGGGGGGGGAGCTGTTTTTT.

The CDR3 DNA reads as TGTGCCAGCAGCTTTTCTAGCAGGAAGGGGACCCAGTACTTC. It yields the protein CASSFSSRKGTQYF. The V and J genes are TRBV7-9 and TRBJ2-5; D possibly corresponds to TRBD2 (5 bases). V lost 3 bases to trimming and J lost 7 bases, with 15 bases between them. CDR1 and CDR2 from the germline V gene are SEHNR and FQNEAQ (reference sequence). This CDR3 spans 14 amino acids.

V is TRBV2 and J is TRBJ1-1, with D possibly being TRBD1 (6 bases). Trimming took off 5 bases at V and 5 bases at J, with 12 bases between the two ends. This CDR3 is 13 amino acids long. Germline values: CDR1 SNHLY, CDR2 FYNNEI. The CDR3 coding sequence is TGTGCCAGCAGTTCACAGGGCGGGACTGAAGCTTTCTTT. It specifies CASSSQGGTEAFF.

This chain uses TRBV3-1 (or the pseudogene TRBV3-2) with TRBJ1-4; tentatively, D is TRBD1 (6 bases). This CDR3 is built from 14 residues. Trimming took off 8 bases at V and 6 bases at J, with 16 bases between the two ends. The germline V gene encodes CDR1 LGHDT and CDR2 YNNKEL (reference sequence). The CDR3 is CASSAGTPYEKLFF. The CDR3 nucleotides are TGTGCCAGCTCCGCCGGGACACCTTATGAAAAACTGTTTTTT.

V is TRBV7-9 and J is TRBJ1-5; 9 nucleotides align to TRBD1. Germline trimming cut 6 bases from V and 5 bases from J; bases unmatched to any gene: 14. Germline assignment: CDR1 SEHNR and CDR2 FQNEAQ (reference sequence). This CDR3 is 17 amino acids long. CDR3 nucleotides: TGTGCCAGCAGTTCTCTCGGTAGGACAGGGGTGTATCAGCCCCAGCATTTT. Translated: CASSSLGRTGVYQPQHF.

The rearrangement links TRBV2 to TRBJ1-2, with TRBD1 as a possible D gene (5 bases). The V gene lost 7 bases and the J gene lost 6 bases, with 24 bases spanning the gap. CDR3 length: 16 residues. The V gene's germline CDR1 is SNHLY and CDR2 FYNNEI. CDR3 bases: TGTGCCAGCAATGGAGACAGAGACATCGGGCGGCATGGCTACACCTTC. Residues: CASNGDRDIGRHGYTF.

The rearrangement links TRBV7-8 to TRBJ1-1; TRBD1 aligns across 7 bases. With 4 bases clipped from V and 5 bases from J, the junction kept 7 bases outside the gene matches. Germline assignment: CDR1 SGHVS and CDR2 FQNEAQ. This CDR3 has 14 amino acids. CDR3 amino acids: CASSSGQSDTEAFF. The CDR3 DNA reads as TGTGCCAGCAGCTCGGGACAGTCGGATACTGAAGCTTTCTTT.

This rearrangement joins TRBV5-1 to TRBJ2-2; TRBD2 is a possible D gene (5 bases). The CDR3 runs to 15 residues. Per germline, CDR1 SGHRS and CDR2 YFSETQ. Trimming pared 0 bases from V and 4 bases from J, leaving 10 bases between. CDR3 DNA: TGCGCCAGCAGCTTGGCGGGAAGGACCACCGGGGAGCTGTTTTTT. It codes for CASSLAGRTTGELFF.

V is TRBV6-6 and J is TRBJ1-2, with a weak D call TRBD1 (6 bases). Germline V gene data show CDR1 as MNHNY and CDR2 as SVGAGI (reference sequence). V lost 5 bases to trimming and J lost 8 bases, with 21 bases between them. The CDR3 is 15 residues long. CDR3 bases: TGTGCCAGCAGTGTCCCTGGGGGGGGCGCGAGGGGCTACACCTTC. Protein product: CASSVPGGGARGYTF.

The chain joins TRBV3-1 (or the pseudogene TRBV3-2) to TRBJ2-7; D remains unclear. Germline V gene sequence: CDR1 LGHDT, CDR2 YNNKEL (reference sequence). The CDR3 contains 13 residues. The germline V and J ends were trimmed by 4 bases and 3 bases, with 10 bases remaining between them. The CDR3 bases are TGTGCCAGCAGCCCCTTAAACAGCTACGAGCAGTACTTC. Its protein is CASSPLNSYEQYF.

V gene TRBV2 combines with J gene TRBJ2-5, with D unclear. V was trimmed by 7 bases and J by 1 base, leaving 16 bases between them. Germline CDR1 reads SNHLY; CDR2 reads FYNNEI. The CDR3 spans 15 residues. The CDR3 loop reads CASKFSVGIQETQYF. In DNA, the CDR3 is TGTGCCAGCAAATTCAGTGTGGGGATCCAAGAGACCCAGTACTTC.

The chain joins TRBV30 to TRBJ1-1; TRBD1 is a possible D gene (5 bases). The ends were cut back, 2 bases at V and 1 base at J, with 11 bases in the middle. This CDR3 spans 14 amino acids. Germline CDR1 is GTSNPN and CDR2 is SVGIG (reference sequence). The CDR3 sequence: CAWSLEGKNTEAFF. The CDR3 DNA is TGTGCCTGGAGTCTAGAGGGGAAGAACACTGAAGCTTTCTTT.

The table lists this clone with a count of one. The chain carries TRBV19 and TRBJ2-1; possible D gene TRBD2, 6 bases. The CDR3 contains 17 residues. The germline V and J ends were trimmed by 3 bases and 6 bases, with 21 bases remaining between them. The germline CDR1 and CDR2 sequences are LNHDA and SQIVND (reference sequence). The CDR3 region has the DNA TGTGCCAGTAGTATCCGGAGGGGTGGTGGGGTATCCAATGAGCAGTTCTTC. The encoded protein is CASSIRRGGGVSNEQFF.

The rearrangement uses TRBV18 and TRBJ2-1; 15 bases map to TRBD2. Trimming cost V 8 bases and J 10 bases; bases outside gene matches: 9. The CDR3 sequence is 15 residues long. Germline V lookup: CDR1 KGHSH, CDR2 LQKENI. In nucleotides, the CDR3 is TGTGCCAGCACGAGGACTAGCGGGGGGGCCAGAGAGCAGTTCTTC. Encoded protein: CASTRTSGGAREQFF.